Each of the 2 T cell receptor beta chains below was sequenced from the same sample in a study of long-term antiretroviral therapy in people with HIV. At survey level, the immunoSEQ assay was run in its v3.0 version. Some clones are missing from TCRdb's copy, which holds only in-frame ones; the method was immunoSEQ multiplex PCR. Altogether 30,000 to 40,000 clones are present, around 79% being singletons, with the ten largest covering approximately 2.9%. The starting material was unsorted PBMCs, obtained 1.9 years after starting antiretroviral therapy. Source of these receptors: a man aged 18 to 30 with HIV.

The J gene is TRBJ2-5, the V gene TRBV6-1; no firm D call. The germline V gene has CDR1 MNHNS and CDR2 SASEGT. V was clipped by 3 bases and J by 1 base, with 6 bases between them. The CDR3 totals 13 residues. Here the CDR3 reads CASSDYSQETQYF. The CDR3 DNA sequence: TGTGCCAGCAGTGACTACAGCCAAGAGACCCAGTACTTC.

The chain links TRBV7-3 to TRBJ1-6; 7 nucleotides align to TRBD1. The CDR3 contains 14 residues. V lost 6 bases to trimming and J lost 7 bases; unmatched junction nucleotides: 6. Germline V gene sequence: CDR1 SGHTA, CDR2 FQGTGA. The CDR3 spells CASSQGQPNSPLHF. The CDR3 DNA reads as TGTGCCAGCAGTCAGGGACAGCCGAATTCACCCCTCCACTTT.